This T cell receptor beta chain was sequenced in a study of shared clonotypes between healthy human individuals. Researchers divided each subset's genomic DNA evenly across several immunoSEQ plates. 250 to 350 ng DNA, some 30,000 T cell genomes, went into unsorted PBMC replicate PCRs. Method: immunoSEQ multiplex PCR; TCRdb's copy keeps in-frame clones and lacks some. Of 470,000 or so clones in the sample, over 70% are singletons; the top ten hold roughly 13%. Germline lookup yields CDR1 SQVTM and CDR2 ANQGSEA. This CDR3 spans 15 amino acids. Trimming took 4 bases from V and 0 from J, leaving 13 bases between them. Only Caucasian adults living in Nashville, Tennessee made up the donor group. Researchers drew on about 100 million PBMCs for genomic DNA from unsorted samples.

Material: PBMCs. The genes are TRBV29-1 and TRBJ2-4, with a possible D match to TRBD1 (6 bases). This TCR came from a woman aged 40 to 49 in good health. Some clones in this sample may be carry-over from other donors' samples. The CDR3 DNA reads as TGCAGCGTTGTAACAGGGTCTGCAGCCAAAAACATTCAGTACTTC. Protein sequence: CSVVTGSAAKNIQYF.